This T cell receptor (beta chain) was obtained from a study of vaccination effects on CD4 cells after COVID-19. Study summary: Every participant took two doses of the BNT162b2 or mRNA-1273 vaccine.

ViraFEST used viral peptide pools to expand antigen-specific CD4+ T cells before sequencing. Scientists isolated CD4+ T cells after a roughly 10-day culture period ended. None of the vaccinated had previously contracted SARS-CoV-2, and their nucleocapsid antibodies tested negative. The data were produced by immunoSEQ multiplex PCR, yet TCRdb's version contains in-frame clones alone and is incomplete. The data hold tens of thousands of clones, with around 72% observed a single time. A word on this clone: Its antigen remains unknown.

Trimming shortened V by 3 bases and J by 4 bases, and 9 bases separated the two germline ends. The CDR3 runs 13 residues. The chain carries TRBV12-3 or TRBV12-4 and TRBJ1-2; D not certain. This TCR derives from a human donor who received a COVID-19 vaccine. This sample comprised CD4+ T cells from PBMCs cultured with HCoV-NL63 spike peptides, obtained before COVID-19 vaccination. CDR3 amino acids: CASSLKGIYGYTF. Written as DNA, the CDR3 is TGTGCCAGCAGTTTGAAGGGAATCTATGGCTACACCTTC.